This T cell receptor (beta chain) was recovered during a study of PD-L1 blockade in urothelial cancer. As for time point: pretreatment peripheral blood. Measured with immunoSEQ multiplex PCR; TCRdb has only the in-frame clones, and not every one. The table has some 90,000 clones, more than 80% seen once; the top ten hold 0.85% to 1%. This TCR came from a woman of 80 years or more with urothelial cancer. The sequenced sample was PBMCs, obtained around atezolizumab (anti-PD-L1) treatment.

As DNA, the CDR3 is TGTGCCACCGCCGGACAGACCTACGAGCAGTACTTC. This translates into CATAGQTYEQYF. The gene calls are TRBV10-3 and TRBJ2-7; D perhaps matches TRBD1 (6 bases). The CDR3 runs 12 residues. The germline V gene has CDR1 ENHRY and CDR2 SYGVKD. Trimming stripped 10 bases from V and 2 bases from J, with 12 bases between.